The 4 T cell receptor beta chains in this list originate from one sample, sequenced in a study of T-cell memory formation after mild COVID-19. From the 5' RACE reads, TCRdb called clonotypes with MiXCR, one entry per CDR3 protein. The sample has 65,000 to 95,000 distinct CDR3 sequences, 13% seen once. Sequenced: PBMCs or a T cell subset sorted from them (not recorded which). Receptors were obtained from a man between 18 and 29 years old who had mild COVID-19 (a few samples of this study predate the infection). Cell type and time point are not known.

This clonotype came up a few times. The CDR3 DNA reads TGCAGCGTTCGGGACAGGCCCTACGAGCAGTACTTC. Translated, it gives CSVRDRPYEQYF. The rearrangement joins TRBV29-1 to TRBJ2-7, with 8 bases fitting TRBD1. The germline CDR1 and CDR2 sequences are SQVTM and ANQGSEA. The V and J ends lost 5 bases and 2 bases, in that order; junction bases with no gene match: 2. This CDR3 has 12 amino acids.

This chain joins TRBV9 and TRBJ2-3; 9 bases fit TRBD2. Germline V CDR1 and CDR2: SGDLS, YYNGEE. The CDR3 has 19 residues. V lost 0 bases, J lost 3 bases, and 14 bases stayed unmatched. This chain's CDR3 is CASSVEFQRGETLTDTQYF. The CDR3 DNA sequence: TGTGCCAGCAGCGTAGAGTTCCAGCGGGGGGAAACTTTAACAGATACGCAGTATTTT.

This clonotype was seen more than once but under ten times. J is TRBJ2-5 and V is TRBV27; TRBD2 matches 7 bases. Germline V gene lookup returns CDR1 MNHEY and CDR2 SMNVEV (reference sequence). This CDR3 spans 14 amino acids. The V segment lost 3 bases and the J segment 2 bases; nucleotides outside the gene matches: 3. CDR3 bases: TGTGCCAGCAGTTTTCAGCGGGGACAAGAGACCCAGTACTTC. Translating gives CASSFQRGQETQYF.

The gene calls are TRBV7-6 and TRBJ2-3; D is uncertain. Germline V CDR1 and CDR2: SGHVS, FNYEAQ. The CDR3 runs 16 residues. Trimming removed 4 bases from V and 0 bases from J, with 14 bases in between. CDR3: CASSSSWVISTDTQYF. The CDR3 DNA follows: TGTGCCAGCAGCTCTAGTTGGGTTATTAGCACAGATACGCAGTATTTT.